This TCR beta chain is from a study of early stage breast cancer tumors. Across the study: Of some 16 invasive breast tumors, more than nine were hormone receptor-positive, HER2-negative. Average read coverage per sample was 9.5 to 10-fold. Study-level points and caveats: Tumors had approximately 2.5-fold higher T cell density than normal breast. Comparing each tissue with blood distinguished tumor from normal in about 85% of the 16 patients.

The CDR3 has 12 residues. Trimming at V came to 6 bases and at J to 6 bases, leaving 3 bases not matched to a gene. Germline assignment: CDR1 SNHLY and CDR2 FYNNEI. TCRdb's table, derived via immunoSEQ multiplex PCR, lists solely in-frame clones and lacks some. This table has fewer than 50,000 clones, around two thirds appearing once. As to this clone: The antigen is not known.

The receptor's source is a person between 45 and 65 years old with breast cancer. This sequence joins TRBV2 and TRBJ2-3, with 7 bases fitting TRBD1. Sequencing input: blood. The CDR3 nucleotides read TGTGCCAGCAGCGACAGGGTGGATACGCAGTATTTT. The encoded protein is CASSDRVDTQYF.